Here is one T cell receptor beta chain with its context. This record belongs to a study of CD8 T cells in Susac syndrome. Per the germline V gene, CDR1 is MNHNY and CDR2 is SVGAGI (reference sequence). Germline trimming cut 4 bases from V and 2 bases from J; bases unmatched to any gene: 6. The CDR3 spans 16 residues. TCR beta sequencing was performed on blood CD8+ and CD4+ T cells. Negative magnetic isolation gave CD8+ and CD4+ cells; FACS enriched CD8+ TEMRA. The RNA, about 0.5 to 1 ug, was put through reverse transcription using random hexamers. A multiplex approach, immunoSEQ multiplex PCR, amplified TCR beta CDR3 across 54 Vbeta and 13 Jbeta. Each CDR3 protein is one row after TCRdb ran MiXCR on the immunoSEQ multiplex PCR reads. The repertoire consists of 78,000 or so distinct CDR3 sequences, with approximately 95% occurring once and the leading ten covering under 0.5%.

The receptor was derived from a human donor with multiple sclerosis. This sequence joins TRBV6-6 and TRBJ2-3, with 10 bases aligning to TRBD2. The sample consisted of CD8+ T cells from PBMCs. The CDR3 bases are TGTGCCAGCAGTTCGATAGCGGGGGGACCCACAGATACGCAGTATTTT. Amino acids: CASSSIAGGPTDTQYF.